Listed below are T cell receptor beta chains from one sample, sequenced in a study of Graves' ophthalmopathy and Graves' hyperthyroidism. TCRdb reprocessed the multiplex PCR reads via MiXCR and lists one record per CDR3 protein. The data show around 1,000,000 distinct CDR3 sequences, 35% to 40% seen once. The sample comprised peripheral blood or thyroid tissue (not recorded which). Receptor source: an adult man with Graves' hyperthyroidism. Both conserved end residues are part of each CDR3. A D gene is named only where the DNA matches it firmly. Expanded clones are given a class, and other clones once, few, many or no size at all.

J gene	clone size	V gene	D gene	CDR3 DNA	CDR3 protein
TRBJ1-2	many	TRBV20-1	.	TGCAGTGGGGAGGATGGGGGCTACACCTTC	CSGEDGGYTF
TRBJ1-4	few	TRBV7-2	.	TGTGCCAGCAGCTCCCGTAGAGGGGCTAATGAAAAACTGTTTTTT	CASSSRRGANEKLFF
TRBJ2-7	.	TRBV6-4	.	TGTGCCAGCAGTGACTCCCTGGCGGTGGGGTACGAGCAGTACTTC	CASSDSLAVGYEQYF
TRBJ1-2	.	TRBV27	.	TGTGCCAGCAGTTTAGAAGGGAAGGGCGGCTACACCTTC	CASSLEGKGGYTF
TRBJ1-2	.	TRBV15	.	TGTGCCACCAGCAGAGTGATGGGCTATGGCTACACCTTC	CATSRVMGYGYTF
TRBJ2-7	many	TRBV2	.	TGTGCCAGCTCGATAGTGAGCTCCTACGAGCAGTACTTC	CASSIVSSYEQYF
TRBJ1-1	.	TRBV19	TRBD1	TGTGCCAGTAGAAAACAGGGGATTTCAACTTTCTTT	CASRKQGISTFF
TRBJ2-5	many	TRBV7-8	.	TGTGCCAGCAGCTTAATTGCCAGTGGTGGGACCCAGTACTTC	CASSLIASGGTQYF
TRBJ1-5	many	TRBV10-3	.	TGTGCCATCAGTGAAGGGCCGGAGCCCCAGCATTTT	CAISEGPEPQHF
TRBJ2-5	.	TRBV19	.	TGTGCCAGTAGCCAGTGGCCCGGGGAGGCCTGGGTGACCCAGTACTTC	CASSQWPGEAWVTQYF
TRBJ2-5	few	TRBV6-5	TRBD2	TGTGCCAGCAGTTACGAAGCGGGGCAAGAGACCCAGTACTTC	CASSYEAGQETQYF